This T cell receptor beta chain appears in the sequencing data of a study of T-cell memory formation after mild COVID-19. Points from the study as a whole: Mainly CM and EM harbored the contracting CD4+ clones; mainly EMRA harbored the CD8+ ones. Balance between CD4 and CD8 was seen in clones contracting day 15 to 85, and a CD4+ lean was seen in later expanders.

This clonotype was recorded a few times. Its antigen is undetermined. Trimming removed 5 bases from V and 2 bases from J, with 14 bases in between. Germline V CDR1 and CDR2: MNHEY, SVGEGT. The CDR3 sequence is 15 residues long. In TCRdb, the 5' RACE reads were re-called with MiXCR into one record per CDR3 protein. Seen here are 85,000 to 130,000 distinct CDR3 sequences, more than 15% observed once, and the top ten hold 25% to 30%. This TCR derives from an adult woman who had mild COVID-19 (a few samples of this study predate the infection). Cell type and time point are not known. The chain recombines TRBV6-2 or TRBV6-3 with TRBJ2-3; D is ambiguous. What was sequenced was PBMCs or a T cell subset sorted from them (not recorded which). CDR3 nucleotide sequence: TGTGCCAGCAGTCCTCAGGCGGAACTCACAGATACGCAGTATTTT. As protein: CASSPQAELTDTQYF.